The clone carrying this TCR beta chain was seen at least ten times. No antigen is known for it. This entry belongs to a study of T cells in Graves' hyperthyroidism and ophthalmopathy. Whole-study findings and limits: Blood held most thyroid clonotypes expanded above 0.001 frequency. Through a model of 13 V-J features, ophthalmopathy was separated from stable hyperthyroidism.

Trimming removed 2 bases at V and 2 bases at J, with 7 bases between. Germline V gene lookup returns CDR1 MNHEY and CDR2 SMNVEV (reference sequence). The CDR3 length is 14 residues. Patients aged 18 to 65 with hyperthyroidism were newly diagnosed, with duration under 2 months. Diagnoses used clinical symptoms, serum thyroxine and TRAb, thyroid ultrasound and orbital computed tomography. Authors of the study amplified TCR beta CDR3 regions from RNA transcripts. During a first-round RT-PCR of the TCR CDR3, the HTBI primer set was used. TCRdb re-analysed the multiplex PCR reads in MiXCR, keeping a single row per CDR3 protein. The sample yields about 300,000 distinct CDR3 sequences, about 15% seen once.

The specimen sequenced was blood. The chain uses TRBV27 and TRBJ2-1; D ambiguous. The receptor comes from a man aged 30 to 45 with Graves' hyperthyroidism. The CDR3: CASSLVSTYNEQFF. CDR3 DNA sequence: TGTGCCAGCAGTTTAGTAAGCACCTACAATGAGCAGTTCTTC.